Listed below are T cell receptor beta chains from one sample, sequenced in a study of early T cells in non-severe SARS-CoV-2 infection. TCRdb re-called the 5' RACE reads with MiXCR, one entry per CDR3 protein. The data show over 55,000 distinct CDR3 sequences, around 11% seen once. The specimen comprised whole blood, sampled at baseline. These receptors originate from an adult who was a healthcare worker with PCR-confirmed SARS-CoV-2 infection or an uninfected control (not recorded which). The conserved cysteine and the conserved F or W are not part of the CDR3 here. Only part of the rows carry a size: once, few, many, or a class if the clone is expanded.

length	J	size	V	CDR3
12	TRBJ2-2	few	TRBV2	ASASAPNTGELF
17	TRBJ2-3	many	TRBV5-1	ASSLARLGIDGATDTQY
13	TRBJ2-3	few	TRBV10-2	ASSSGGLSTDTQY
16	TRBJ1-4	.	TRBV15	ATSRTLPWLITNEKLF
17	TRBJ2-6	few	TRBV5-4	ASSVGLAGPTGGANVLT
16	TRBJ2-1	.	TRBV7-8	ASSSLTSGVTSYNEQF
12	TRBJ1-4	many	TRBV2	ASTGGSTNEKLF
11	TRBJ1-1	.	TRBV12-3/TRBV12-4	ASSPGENTEAF
13	TRBJ2-1	few	TRBV7-9	ASSPAGGRYNEQF
9	TRBJ1-2	.	TRBV29-1	SGQGSDGYT
10	TRBJ2-3	many	TRBV28	ASNGGHSAQY
11	TRBJ1-6	.	TRBV3-1	ASSQRRDSPLH
10	TRBJ2-5	many	TRBV3-1	ASSLQLETQY